This T cell receptor (beta chain) was sequenced for a study of blood T cell repertoires in COVID-19. Across the whole study: The United States, Italy and Spain were the sources of the acute and convalescent COVID-19 samples.

The Seattle site enrolled patients during active infection and followed them longitudinally. Assay used: immunoSEQ multiplex PCR; TCRdb lists only in-frame clones, some missing. The sample holds tens of thousands of clones; roughly nine tenths are singletons and the top ten take about 5.5%. V gave up 6 bases and J gave up 2 bases, with 10 bases separating them. Per germline, CDR1 SNHLY and CDR2 FYNNEI. The CDR3 is 14 residues long. This sequence was found in a man in his sixties with COVID-19, enrolled during active disease. Sample: peripheral blood. The chain carries TRBV2 and TRBJ2-2; no reliable D call. CDR3 in DNA: TGTGCCAGCAGCCTTAGCAGAAACACCGGGGAGCTGTTTTTT. Translation gives CASSLSRNTGELFF.